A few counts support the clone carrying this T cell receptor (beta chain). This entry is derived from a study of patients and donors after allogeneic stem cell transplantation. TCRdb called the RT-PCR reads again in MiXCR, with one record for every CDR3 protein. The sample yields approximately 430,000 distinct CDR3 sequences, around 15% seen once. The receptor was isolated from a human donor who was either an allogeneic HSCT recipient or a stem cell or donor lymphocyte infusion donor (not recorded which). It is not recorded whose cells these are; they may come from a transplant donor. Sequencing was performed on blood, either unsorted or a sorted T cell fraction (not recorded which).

This CDR3 reads CASSSSGSGIAYEQYF. The CDR3 bases are TGCGCCAGCAGCTCCAGCGGCAGCGGGATTGCCTACGAGCAGTACTTC. The gene calls are TRBV5-1 and TRBJ2-7, with TRBD2 matching 7 bases. CDR1 SGHRS and CDR2 YFSETQ come from the germline V gene. This CDR3 comprises 16 residues. After removal of 3 bases from V and 2 bases from J, the junction contained 11 bases not matched to a gene.